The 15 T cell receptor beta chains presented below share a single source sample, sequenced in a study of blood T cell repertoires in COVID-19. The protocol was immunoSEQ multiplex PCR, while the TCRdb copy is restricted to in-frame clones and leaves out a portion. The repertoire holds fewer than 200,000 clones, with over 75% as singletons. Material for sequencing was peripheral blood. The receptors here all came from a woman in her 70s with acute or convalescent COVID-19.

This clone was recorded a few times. The CDR3: CASIFGSPGANVLTF. The CDR3 DNA sequence: TGTGCCAGCATCTTCGGTTCGCCTGGGGCCAACGTCCTGACTTTC. The chain is built from TRBV5-4 and TRBJ2-6; no definite D call. Trimming removed 6 bases at V and 2 bases at J, with 12 bases between. Germline-derived CDR1 and CDR2 are SGHNT and YYREEE (reference sequence). The CDR3 has 15 residues.

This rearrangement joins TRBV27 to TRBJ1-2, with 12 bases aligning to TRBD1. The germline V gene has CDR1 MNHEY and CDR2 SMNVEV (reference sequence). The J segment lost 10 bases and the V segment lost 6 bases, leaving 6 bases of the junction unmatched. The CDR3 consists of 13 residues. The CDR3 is CASRKGQGALYTF. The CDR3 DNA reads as TGTGCCAGCAGAAAGGGACAGGGGGCGCTCTACACCTTC.

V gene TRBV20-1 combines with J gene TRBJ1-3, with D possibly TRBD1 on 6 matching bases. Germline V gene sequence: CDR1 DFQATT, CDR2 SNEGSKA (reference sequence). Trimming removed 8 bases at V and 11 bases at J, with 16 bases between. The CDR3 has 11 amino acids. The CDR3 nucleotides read TGCAGTATCCAAGGGGGATTGTCCATATATTTT. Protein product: CSIQGGLSIYF.

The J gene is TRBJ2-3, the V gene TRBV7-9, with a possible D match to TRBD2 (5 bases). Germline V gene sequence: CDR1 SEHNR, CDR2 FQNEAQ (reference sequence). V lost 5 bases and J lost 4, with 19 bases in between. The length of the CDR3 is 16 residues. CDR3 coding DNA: TGTGCCAGCAGCCTAGGTCTGGCTCTCGGGGCAGATACGCAGTATTTT. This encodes CASSLGLALGADTQYF.

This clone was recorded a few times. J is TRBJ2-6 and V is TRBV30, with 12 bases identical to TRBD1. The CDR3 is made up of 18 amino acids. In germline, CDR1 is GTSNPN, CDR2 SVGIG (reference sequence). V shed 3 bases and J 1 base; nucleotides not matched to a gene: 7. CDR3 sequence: CAWRKGTGGLSGANVLTF. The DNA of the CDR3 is TGTGCCTGGAGGAAGGGGACAGGGGGCCTATCTGGGGCCAACGTCCTGACTTTC.

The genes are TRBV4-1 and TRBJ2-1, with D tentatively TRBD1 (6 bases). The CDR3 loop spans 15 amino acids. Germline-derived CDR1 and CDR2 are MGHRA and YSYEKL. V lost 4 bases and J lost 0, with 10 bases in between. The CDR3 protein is CASSLTGSSYNEQFF. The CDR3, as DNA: TGCGCCAGCAGCCTCACAGGGAGCTCCTACAATGAGCAGTTCTTC.

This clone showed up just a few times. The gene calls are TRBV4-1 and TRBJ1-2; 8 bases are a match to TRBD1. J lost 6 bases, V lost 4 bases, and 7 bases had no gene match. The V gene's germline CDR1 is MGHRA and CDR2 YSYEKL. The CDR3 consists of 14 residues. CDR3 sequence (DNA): TGCGCCAGCAGCCGGATTGGGACAGGCGATGGCTACACCTTC. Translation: CASSRIGTGDGYTF.

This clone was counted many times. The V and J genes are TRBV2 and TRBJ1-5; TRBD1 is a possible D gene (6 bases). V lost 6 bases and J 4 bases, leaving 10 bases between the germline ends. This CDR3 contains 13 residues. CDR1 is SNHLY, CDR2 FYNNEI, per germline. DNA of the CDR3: TGTGCCAGCAGGGGGACAATAAATCAGCCCCAGCATTTT. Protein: CASRGTINQPQHF.

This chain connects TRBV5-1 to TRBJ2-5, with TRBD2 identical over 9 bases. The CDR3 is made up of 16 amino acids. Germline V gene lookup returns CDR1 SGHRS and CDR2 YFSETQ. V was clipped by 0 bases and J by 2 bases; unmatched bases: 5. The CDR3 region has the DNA TGCGCCAGCAGCTTGGGGGGGACTAGCAGGCAAGAGACCCAGTACTTC. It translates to CASSLGGTSRQETQYF.

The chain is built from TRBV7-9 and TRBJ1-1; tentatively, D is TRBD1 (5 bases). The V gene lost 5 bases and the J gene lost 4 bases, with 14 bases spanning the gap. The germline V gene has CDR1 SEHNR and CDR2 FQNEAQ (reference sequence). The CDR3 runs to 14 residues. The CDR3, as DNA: TGTGCCAGCAGCCTCGGACAAGAGGTCACTGAAGCTTTCTTT. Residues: CASSLGQEVTEAFF.

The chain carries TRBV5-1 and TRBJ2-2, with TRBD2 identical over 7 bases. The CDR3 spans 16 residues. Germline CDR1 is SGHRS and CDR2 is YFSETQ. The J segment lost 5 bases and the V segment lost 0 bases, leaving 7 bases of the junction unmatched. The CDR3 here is CASSLGLSGGTGELFF. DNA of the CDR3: TGCGCCAGCAGCTTGGGCCTTTCGGGGGGTACCGGGGAGCTGTTTTTT. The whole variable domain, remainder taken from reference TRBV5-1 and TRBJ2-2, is KAGVTQTPRYLIKTRGQQVTLSCSPISGHRSVSWYQQTPGQGLQFLFEYFSETQRNKGNFPGRFSGRQFSNSRSEMNVSTLELGDSALYLCASSLGLSGGTGELFFGEGSRLTVL.

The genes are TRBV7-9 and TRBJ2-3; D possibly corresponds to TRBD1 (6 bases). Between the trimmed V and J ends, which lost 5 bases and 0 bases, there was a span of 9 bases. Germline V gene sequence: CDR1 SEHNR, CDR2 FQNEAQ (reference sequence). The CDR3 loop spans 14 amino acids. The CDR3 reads CASSQGYSTDTQYF. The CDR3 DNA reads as TGTGCCAGCAGCCAGGGGTATAGCACAGATACGCAGTATTTT.

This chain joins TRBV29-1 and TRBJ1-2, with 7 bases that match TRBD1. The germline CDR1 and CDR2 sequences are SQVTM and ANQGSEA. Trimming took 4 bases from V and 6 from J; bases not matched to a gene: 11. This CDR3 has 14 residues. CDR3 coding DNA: TGCAGCGTTGGGCCCCCGGGACAGAGAAATGGCTACACCTTC. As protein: CSVGPPGQRNGYTF. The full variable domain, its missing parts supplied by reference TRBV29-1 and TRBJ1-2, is SAVISQKPSRDICQRGTSLTIQCQVDSQVTMMFWYRQQPGQSLTLIATANQGSEATYESGFVIDKFPISRPNLTFSTLTVSNMSPEDSSIYLCSVGPPGQRNGYTFGSGTRLTVV.

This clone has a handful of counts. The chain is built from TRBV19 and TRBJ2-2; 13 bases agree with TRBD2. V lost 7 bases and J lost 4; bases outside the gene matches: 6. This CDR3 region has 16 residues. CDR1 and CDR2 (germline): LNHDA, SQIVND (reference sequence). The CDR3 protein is CASTAGLAGVTGELFF. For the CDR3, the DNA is TGTGCCAGTACCGCAGGACTAGCGGGAGTCACCGGGGAGCTGTTTTTT.

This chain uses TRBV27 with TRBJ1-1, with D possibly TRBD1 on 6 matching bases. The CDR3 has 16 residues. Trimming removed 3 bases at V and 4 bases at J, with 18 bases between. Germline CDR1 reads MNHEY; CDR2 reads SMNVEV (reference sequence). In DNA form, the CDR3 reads TGTGCCAGCAGTTTCGCAGGGGTCTCCGGCGGCACTGAAGCTTTCTTT. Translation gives CASSFAGVSGGTEAFF.